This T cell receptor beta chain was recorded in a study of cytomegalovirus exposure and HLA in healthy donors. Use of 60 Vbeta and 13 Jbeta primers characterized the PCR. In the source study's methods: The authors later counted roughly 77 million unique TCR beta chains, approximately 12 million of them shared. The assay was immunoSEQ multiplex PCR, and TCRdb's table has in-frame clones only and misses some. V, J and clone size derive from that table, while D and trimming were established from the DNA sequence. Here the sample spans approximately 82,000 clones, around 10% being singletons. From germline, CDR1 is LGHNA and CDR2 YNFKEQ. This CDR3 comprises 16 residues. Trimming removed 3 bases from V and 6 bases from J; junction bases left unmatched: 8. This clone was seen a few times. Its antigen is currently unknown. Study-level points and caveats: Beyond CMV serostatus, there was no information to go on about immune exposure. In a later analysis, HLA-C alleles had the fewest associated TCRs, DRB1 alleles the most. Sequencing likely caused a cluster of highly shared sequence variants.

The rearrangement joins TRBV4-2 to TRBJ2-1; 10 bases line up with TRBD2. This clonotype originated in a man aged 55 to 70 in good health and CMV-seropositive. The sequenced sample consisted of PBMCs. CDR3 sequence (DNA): TGTGCCAGCAGCCAGGAGCTAGCGGGAGTTTTCAATGAGCAGTTCTTC. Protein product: CASSQELAGVFNEQFF.